This T cell receptor (beta chain) was observed in a study of T cell changes during pregnancy in multiple sclerosis. The CDR3 sequence is 17 residues long. The germline V gene has CDR1 SGHTA and CDR2 FQGNSA. The V segment lost 5 bases and the J segment 3 bases; nucleotides outside the gene matches: 12. Repertoires were generated with immunoSEQ multiplex PCR, while TCRdb's copy carries only in-frame clones and drops some. The table records 60,000 to 70,000 clones, under 95% of them present only once. Here the sequenced sample was peripheral blood, taken in the third trimester of pregnancy. This receptor was taken from a female donor in good health, enrolled as a control in a pregnancy study. The V and J genes are TRBV7-2 and TRBJ1-5; 8 bases fit TRBD1. Written as DNA, the CDR3 is TGTGCCAGCAGCCCAACGGACAGGGTTTTATACAATCAGCCCCAGCATTTT. Amino acid sequence: CASSPTDRVLYNQPQHF.